The following is a T cell receptor beta chain sequence with its context. What it recognizes is unknown. The sequenced fragment ends 3 residues before the CDR3 boundary, so the rest is inferred from the germline J gene. Other nucleotide sequences from this sample produce the same CDR3. TCRdb's copy holds only in-frame clones and misses some; the assay was immunoSEQ multiplex PCR. The sample spans approximately 38,000 clones; the ten largest clones claim about 7%. The sample is drawn from a study of T cells in women clearing cervical HPV infection. General observations from the study: Associations may precede or follow infection; HPV-specific or memory T cells were not isolated.

Trimming cost V 3 bases and J 0 bases; bases outside gene matches: 1. Germline CDR1 and CDR2: DFQATT and SNEGSKA (reference sequence). CDR3 length: 14 residues. The TCR comes from a woman aged 18 to 75 with a cervical HPV16 infection that either progressed to CIN3+ or cleared (not recorded which). The sequencing input was blood buffy coat. The rearrangement uses TRBV20-1 and TRBJ2-7, with 11 bases aligning to TRBD2. The chain's CDR3 is CSARTSGNSYEQYF. The sequenced CDR3 bases are TGCAGTGCTAGGACTAGCGGGAACTCCTACGAG.